This T cell receptor (beta chain) derives from a study of early T cells in non-severe SARS-CoV-2 infection. The wider study: Sequencing input comprised bulk RNA from unsorted whole blood; chain pairing was not available.

The CDR3 length is 16 residues. The V gene's germline CDR1 is PRHDT and CDR2 FYEKMQ (reference sequence). V lost 0 bases and J 8 bases, leaving 17 bases between the germline ends. Unique molecular identifiers were added to individual cDNA molecules. TCRdb passed the 5' RACE reads through MiXCR, listing each CDR3 protein once. The sample lists about 59,000 distinct CDR3 sequences, approximately 13% occurring once. This rearrangement joins TRBV13 to TRBJ2-1; possible D gene TRBD2, 5 bases. Sequenced material: whole blood, taken at baseline. The clonotype was recovered from an adult who was a healthcare worker with PCR-confirmed SARS-CoV-2 infection or an uninfected control (not recorded which). CDR3 protein: CASSLGRRAPEDEQFF. The CDR3 nucleotides read TGTGCCAGCAGCTTAGGCCGGCGGGCCCCAGAAGATGAGCAGTTCTTC.